This record concerns one TCR beta chain sequence. Trimming pared 1 base from V and 3 bases from J, leaving 3 bases between. CDR1 SGHTA and CDR2 FQGNSA come from the germline V gene. This CDR3 is built from 12 residues. This sample stems from a study of blood T cell repertoires in COVID-19. Background on the study: The samples span acute and convalescent COVID-19 from the United States, Italy and Spain. In each case, the material was cDNA or gDNA derived from T cells, B-cell-depleted T cells, or PBMCs.

How the authors handled the data: Estimated nucleated cell counts came from reference gene primer amplification. The assay was immunoSEQ multiplex PCR, and TCRdb's table has in-frame clones only and misses some. V, J and clone size derive from that table, while D and trimming were established from the DNA sequence. The table records about 260,000 clones, roughly 79% of them present only once. The sequence was collected from a woman over 75 with acute or convalescent COVID-19. This rearrangement joins TRBV7-2 to TRBJ1-2; D remains ambiguous. Sequencing used peripheral blood. The CDR3 region is CASSLGHYGYTF. The CDR3 DNA follows: TGTGCCAGCAGCTTAGGGCACTATGGCTACACCTTC.